This entry is about one TCR beta chain. Its antigen is currently unknown. V gave up 6 bases and J gave up 4 bases; unmatched junction bases: 5. Germline CDR1 reads MRHNA; CDR2 reads SNTAGT. This CDR3 spans 14 amino acids. Primers: 60 Vbeta forward and 13 Jbeta reverse. Profiled with immunoSEQ multiplex PCR; TCRdb holds only in-frame clones, not every one. The sample has around 200,000 clones, 70% to 85% seen once; the top ten hold 1.7%. The record originates from a study of cytomegalovirus exposure and HLA in healthy donors. General study findings and limits: A missense variant in DCLRE1C was later tied to TCR beta V- and J-gene trimming.

The rearrangement uses TRBV6-4 and TRBJ2-1, with 8 positions matching TRBD2. The sequence was obtained from a man aged 45 to 65 in good health and CMV-seronegative. The specimen sequenced was PBMCs. The CDR3 sequence: CASRYSGKYNEQFF. DNA of the CDR3: TGTGCCAGCAGATATAGCGGGAAGTACAATGAGCAGTTCTTC.